This T cell receptor (beta chain) is drawn from a study of blood T cell repertoires in COVID-19. Looking at the study overall: Acute and convalescent COVID-19 samples came from the United States, Italy and Spain. Nucleic acid was either cDNA or gDNA, and it came from T cells, B-cell-depleted T cells, or PBMCs.

Authors' analysis steps: Amplification with reference gene primers provided the estimates of nucleated cell counts. Using immunoSEQ multiplex PCR, the repertoire was profiled, and TCRdb retains in-frame clones only, with some absent. V and J calls and clone size come straight from that table; D and trimming were deduced from the DNA. The repertoire consists of more than 95,000 clones, with over 75% occurring once and the leading ten covering 5.5% to 7%. The junction had 3 bases not matched to a gene; V was cut back by 3 bases and J by 8 bases. Germline V CDR1 and CDR2: DFQATT, SNEGSKA (reference sequence). The CDR3 extends over 11 amino acids.

This chain joins TRBV20-1 and TRBJ1-2; 7 bases line up with TRBD1. The sequenced material came from peripheral blood. The receptor was isolated from a human donor in a cohort sampled during active COVID-19. CDR3 sequence: CSASKGAGYTF. The CDR3 nucleotides read TGCAGTGCTAGCAAGGGGGCGGGCTACACCTTC.